Below are 20 T cell receptor beta chains sequenced from a single sample in a study of CD8+ T cells in alopecia areata. Reverse transcription of extracted RNA yielded cDNA, which provided the sequencing template. Clones were read by immunoSEQ multiplex PCR, and TCRdb kept only the in-frame ones, dropping some. Here the sample spans about 150,000 clones, roughly 53% being singletons. This material consisted of CD4+ T cells sorted from blood, taken at week 0. Receptor source: a human donor with alopecia areata.

This chain uses TRBV13 with TRBJ1-5; D gene unclear. CDR3 length: 13 residues. Germline V CDR1 and CDR2: PRHDT, FYEKMQ (reference sequence). V lost 2 bases and J lost 6, with 8 bases in between. CDR3 region: CASSLRGGQPQHF. The CDR3 DNA reads as TGTGCCAGCAGCTTACGAGGAGGTCAGCCCCAGCATTTT.

This chain joins TRBV5-4 and TRBJ1-1; maybe TRBD1 (5 bases). V lost 6 bases and J lost 2, with 14 bases in between. Germline assignment: CDR1 SGHNT and CDR2 YYREEE (reference sequence). The CDR3 length is 14 residues. The CDR3 bases are TGTGCCAGCAAGACCCCCGACAGAAACACTGAAGCTTTCTTT. This encodes CASKTPDRNTEAFF.

This chain links TRBV25-1 with TRBJ1-2, with D unclear. Between the trimmed V and J ends, which lost 1 base and 13 bases, there was a span of 16 bases. The CDR3 sequence is 13 residues long. Germline V gene data show CDR1 as MGHDK and CDR2 as SYGVNS. CDR3 in DNA: TGTGCCAGCAGTGAATTTGGAGGGATGTCTGCCACCTTC. Its translation is CASSEFGGMSATF.

This chain uses TRBV10-3 with TRBJ2-5; 7 bases fit TRBD1. Germline trimming cut 11 bases from V and 5 bases from J; bases unmatched to any gene: 11. The CDR3 has 13 amino acids. Germline assignment: CDR1 ENHRY and CDR2 SYGVKD. The CDR3 bases are TGTGCCCCGAAAAGACAGGGAAAGGAGACCCAGTACTTC. It translates to CAPKRQGKETQYF.

With regard to this clone: The junction departs from the called germline gene at one end, perhaps through a read error. The genes are TRBV7-7 and TRBJ1-1, with D maybe TRBD1 (6 bases). The CDR3 covers 18 residues. Germline CDR1 and CDR2: SSHAT and FNYEAQ (reference sequence). DNA for the CDR3: TGTGCTAGCAGCCCACTATCGATGACAGGAGGGATGAGCACTGAAGCTTTCTTT. It is translated as CASSPLSMTGGMSTEAFF.

The rearrangement joins TRBV10-3 to TRBJ1-2, with 8 nucleotides matching TRBD1. The CDR3 runs to 15 residues. Germline V CDR1 and CDR2: ENHRY, SYGVKD. V dropped 6 bases and J dropped 4; count of bases not matched to a gene: 10. The DNA for the CDR3 is TGTGCCATCAGCCCCCTGGACAGGGACTTCTATGGCTACACCTTC. The encoded protein is CAISPLDRDFYGYTF.

The chain recombines TRBV29-1 with TRBJ1-2; D remains ambiguous. There are 13 residues in the CDR3. V shed 2 bases and J shed 4 bases, with 11 bases lying between them. Germline values: CDR1 SQVTM, CDR2 ANQGSEA. The CDR3 sequence: CSVETSSGYGYTF. CDR3 bases: TGCAGCGTTGAAACCTCGTCGGGCTATGGCTACACCTTC.

V is TRBV30 and J is TRBJ2-1; 7 bases match TRBD2. The CDR3 runs to 12 residues. Per the germline V gene, CDR1 is GTSNPN and CDR2 is SVGIG (reference sequence). V dropped 3 bases and J dropped 10; count of bases not matched to a gene: 6. As DNA, the CDR3 is TGTGCCTGGAGGAGACTAGCACACGAGCAGTTCTTC. Translated, it gives CAWRRLAHEQFF.

Notes on this clone: The sample holds other DNA sequences that translate to the same CDR3. The chain combines TRBV29-1 with TRBJ2-3, with D unclear. Germline V gene lookup returns CDR1 SQVTM and CDR2 ANQGSEA. V lost 5 bases and J 0 bases, leaving 9 bases between the germline ends. The CDR3 consists of 13 residues. The CDR3 reads CSVTGSSTDTQYF. DNA for the CDR3: TGCAGCGTTACCGGATCGAGCACAGATACGCAGTATTTT.

J is TRBJ2-1 and V is TRBV9; TRBD2 might be the D (5 bases). The CDR3 covers 17 residues. Germline CDR1 SGDLS, CDR2 YYNGEE. V lost 0 bases to trimming and J lost 2 bases, with 15 bases between them. The CDR3 protein is CASSVAWRANTYNEQFF. CDR3 in DNA: TGTGCCAGCAGCGTAGCGTGGCGGGCCAATACCTACAATGAGCAGTTCTTC.

Note on this clone: The junction departs from germline at one end; a sequencing error may be responsible. The chain joins TRBV15 to TRBJ2-5; 8 bases agree with TRBD1. Germline V CDR1 and CDR2: LNHNV, YYDKDF (reference sequence). CDR3 length equals 14 residues. CDR3 DNA: TGTGCCACCAGCAGAGACCCGACAGGGGCTAACGTTAACTTC. Its translation is CATSRDPTGANVNF.

The V gene is TRBV7-2, the J gene TRBJ2-5; TRBD1 agrees at 9 bases. The length of the CDR3 is 14 residues. CDR1 and CDR2 from the germline V gene are SGHTA and FQGNSA. J gave up 4 bases and V 6 bases, and 6 bases lay outside the gene matches. CDR3 loop: CASSRDRVAETQYF. In DNA, the CDR3 is TGTGCCAGCAGTCGGGACAGGGTAGCAGAGACCCAGTACTTC.

About this clone: Mismatch with germline at one junction end may stem from a read error. This chain joins TRBV6-5 and TRBJ1-5; D unresolved. CDR1 is MNHEY and CDR2 is SVGAGI in the germline V gene. The CDR3 extends over 13 amino acids. CDR3 bases: TGTGCCAGCAGTTACGGTTGGAATCGGCCCCAGCATTTT. As protein: CASSYGWNRPQHF.

Only a few counts were recorded for this clone. The CDR3 here is CASSDSNTYNSPLHF. The CDR3 DNA reads TGTGCCAGCAGCGATAGTAACACCTATAATTCACCCCTCCACTTT. The chain employs TRBV5-4 and TRBJ1-6; D gene unclear. The CDR3 spans 15 residues. Per germline, CDR1 SGHNT and CDR2 YYREEE (reference sequence). V lost 4 bases and J lost 2, with 10 bases in between.

The J gene is TRBJ2-3, the V gene TRBV18; 7 nucleotides match TRBD1. The length of the CDR3 is 13 residues. V was clipped by 4 bases and J by 6 bases; unmatched bases: 4. Germline loops: CDR1 KGHSH, CDR2 LQKENI. CDR3 in DNA: TGTGCCAGCTCACTTCAGGACAGGGATACGCAGTATTTT. Its translation is CASSLQDRDTQYF.

This chain joins TRBV30 and TRBJ1-4; a possible D gene is TRBD1 (6 bases). Trimming removed 0 bases from V and 7 bases from J, with 12 bases in between. Germline lookup yields CDR1 GTSNPN and CDR2 SVGIG (reference sequence). CDR3 length equals 14 residues. The CDR3 sequence: CAWSVGGAGEKLFF. As DNA, the CDR3 is TGTGCCTGGAGTGTAGGGGGGGCCGGTGAAAAACTGTTTTTT.

This clone was detected only a few times. The CDR3 is CASSLEGTREQYF. The CDR3 DNA reads TGCGCCAGCAGCTTGGAAGGGACGAGAGAGCAGTACTTC. The chain has TRBV5-1 and TRBJ2-7; D tentatively reads TRBD1 or TRBD2 (5 bases each). Between the trimmed V and J ends, which lost 0 bases and 7 bases, there was a span of 11 bases. The CDR3 covers 13 residues. Germline V CDR1 and CDR2: SGHRS, YFSETQ.

The rearrangement uses TRBV30 and TRBJ2-1; D remains unclear. The CDR3 sequence is 15 residues long. Trimming removed 0 bases at V and 3 bases at J, with 12 bases between. The germline gives CDR1 GTSNPN, CDR2 SVGIG (reference sequence). CDR3: CAWSVGAPDYNEQFF. In nucleotides, the CDR3 is TGTGCCTGGAGTGTTGGAGCGCCCGACTACAATGAGCAGTTCTTC.

This clone was seen a handful of times. This sequence joins TRBV4-2 and TRBJ2-3; D gene unclear. Germline V gene data show CDR1 as LGHNA and CDR2 as YNFKEQ. With 0 bases removed from V and 4 bases from J, the gap between germline ends came to 11 bases. The CDR3 has 15 residues. DNA for the CDR3: TGTGCCAGCAGCCAAGATCTGAGAGGAGCAGATACGCAGTATTTT. As protein: CASSQDLRGADTQYF.

This chain uses TRBV7-2 with TRBJ2-7; 9 bases map to TRBD2. Germline CDR1 SGHTA, CDR2 FQGNSA. This CDR3 contains 12 residues. Germline trimming cut 5 bases from V and 9 bases from J; bases unmatched to any gene: 5. Here the CDR3 reads CASSAEAGGQYF. The CDR3 region has the DNA TGTGCCAGCAGCGCCGAAGCGGGGGGGCAGTACTTC.